This T cell receptor (beta chain) was captured by sequencing in a study of cytomegalovirus exposure and HLA in healthy donors. Study summary: Later, an analysis reported that the 130 or so validation repertoires had used the same platform as the 500 to 750 first-cohort repertoires.

Overall study results and limits: There were a few CMV-associated chains whose specificity for CMV antigens was confirmed in vitro. The study listed some 160 cytomegalovirus-associated TCR beta chains.

The CDR3 has 15 residues. CDR1 and CDR2 from the germline V gene are MNHNS and SASEGT. V was shortened by 4 bases and J by 10 bases, with 20 bases between the two germline ends. TCRdb's copy holds only in-frame clones and misses some; the assay was immunoSEQ multiplex PCR. The sample lists over 200,000 clones; approximately 80% were seen once. The validation cohort, a group of under 150 subjects, included the donors and was separate from the approximately 660-subject first cohort. Comments on this clone: Its antigen remains unknown.

The chain links TRBV6-1 to TRBJ1-5; the D gene is possibly TRBD1 (6 bases). Sample: PBMCs. This clonotype was obtained from a woman aged 25 to 39 in good health and CMV-seropositive. The CDR3 spells CASSVTGSSQRPQHF. The DNA for the CDR3 is TGTGCCAGCAGTGTAACAGGGTCGTCCCAACGACCCCAGCATTTT.